A single sample gave rise to the 27 T cell receptor beta chains below, sequenced in a study of molecular identifiers for immune sequencing clone quantification (dated by TCRdb to the late 2010s). The library was generated by PCR. This sample was sequenced with an Illumina HiSeq 4000. TCRdb trimmed the raw reads at Q25, called clones with MiXCR and kept productive beta chains. Each entry is one CDR3 protein sequence, shown with its most common DNA and genes. The sample has roughly 320,000 distinct CDR3 sequences on record, 20% to 25% of them singletons. The ten largest clones add up to 0.7% to 0.9% of the sample. Source material: naive CD8+ T cells from blood, with Jurkat cell RNA spiked in. This sample's cell subset or site label indicates: FACS-sorted CD8+CD4-CCR7+CD45RA+ naive T cells. The receptor source for this set is a human donor in good health. Some libraries in this study had Jurkat cell RNA spiked in.

This clonotype appeared many times. This chain uses TRBV4-1 with TRBJ1-1; D might be TRBD1 (5 bases). Trimming shortened V by 1 base and J by 5 bases, and 14 bases separated the two germline ends. This CDR3 has 15 amino acids. Germline values: CDR1 MGHRA, CDR2 YSYEKL. This chain's CDR3 is CASSQVGPGMTEAFF. The CDR3 nucleotides read TGCGCCAGCAGCCAAGTGGGTCCAGGGATGACTGAAGCTTTCTTT.

This clonotype was recorded at least ten times. This chain connects TRBV13 to TRBJ2-7; 8 nucleotides agree with TRBD2. The germline V gene has CDR1 PRHDT and CDR2 FYEKMQ (reference sequence). This CDR3 comprises 13 residues. V lost 5 bases, J lost 7 bases, and 7 bases stayed unmatched. The chain's CDR3 is CASSPKVAGEQYF. The CDR3 bases are TGTGCCAGCAGCCCCAAAGTAGCGGGAGAGCAGTACTTC.

As regards this clonotype: A clone one base away is much larger, so this may be a read error. The DNA for the CDR3 is TGTGCCAGCAGCCCCGAACCGCCGAGTGAGGAAGCTTTCTTT. Its translation: CASSPEPPSEEAFF. The V call is TRBV5-3, the J call TRBJ1-1; no clear D gene. TRBV5-3 is an ORF for which the function is uncertain. This CDR3 spans 14 amino acids. Trimming took off 8 bases at V and 8 bases at J, with 22 bases between the two ends.

This clonotype was seen many times. The chain recombines TRBV6-2 or TRBV6-3 with TRBJ2-5, with 8 bases matching TRBD2. The germline CDR1 and CDR2 sequences are MNHEY and SVGEGT. J gave up 1 base and V 0 bases, and 10 bases lay outside the gene matches. CDR3 length: 18 amino acids. CDR3: CASSYSKTGGPSQETQYF. In DNA form, the CDR3 reads TGTGCCAGCAGTTACTCGAAGACGGGAGGGCCTTCCCAAGAGACCCAGTACTTC.

This clonotype has only a few counts. This rearrangement joins TRBV27 to TRBJ1-2; D uncertain. The CDR3 is made up of 15 amino acids. CDR1 is MNHEY and CDR2 is SMNVEV in the germline V gene (reference sequence). Trimming removed 5 bases from V and 2 bases from J, with 15 bases in between. CDR3 sequence reads: CASSPLRTGNYGYTF. The CDR3 DNA sequence: TGTGCCAGCAGTCCCCTCCGGACGGGGAACTATGGCTACACCTTC.

Concerning this clonotype: A much larger clonotype is one base distant, so this may be a read error. This chain uses TRBV28 with TRBJ1-1; 8 bases fit TRBD1. The CDR3 length is 12 residues. The trim removed 7 bases at V and 10 bases at J, leaving 8 bases unmatched. Germline values: CDR1 MDHEN, CDR2 SYDVKM. Here the CDR3 reads CASTFDRGVAFF. The DNA of the CDR3 is TGTGCCAGCACCTTTGACAGGGGTGTAGCTTTCTTT.

This clonotype was observed at least ten times. The chain is built from TRBV19 and TRBJ2-3; 9 bases match TRBD1. With V trimmed by 3 bases and J by 3 bases, 7 bases remained unmatched. The CDR3 extends over 16 amino acids. Germline V gene sequence: CDR1 LNHDA, CDR2 SQIVND (reference sequence). The CDR3 DNA is TGTGCCAGTAGTATTGGAGTACAGGGGGCAACAGATACGCAGTATTTT. Residues: CASSIGVQGATDTQYF.

This clonotype was detected a few times. Here the CDR3 reads CSAREEIWGQETQYF. In nucleotides, the CDR3 is TGCAGTGCTAGAGAAGAGATATGGGGGCAAGAGACCCAGTACTTC. This chain connects TRBV20-1 to TRBJ2-5; D possibly matches TRBD1 or TRBD2 (5 bases each). Germline V gene lookup returns CDR1 DFQATT and CDR2 SNEGSKA (reference sequence). V gave up 0 bases and J gave up 2 bases, with 13 bases separating them. The CDR3 totals 15 residues.

There are many counts of this clonotype. V usage is TRBV29-1 and J usage is TRBJ2-3, with 8 positions matching TRBD1. The CDR3 spans 15 residues. J gave up 0 bases and V 4 bases, and 6 bases lay outside the gene matches. Germline-derived CDR1 and CDR2 are SQVTM and ANQGSEA. CDR3 DNA: TGCAGCGTTGGTTATACAGGGGGTAGCACAGATACGCAGTATTTT. Translating gives CSVGYTGGSTDTQYF.

This clonotype was recorded many times. The rearrangement links TRBV19 to TRBJ2-7; perhaps TRBD2 as D (6 bases). The CDR3 extends over 14 amino acids. V dropped 9 bases and J dropped 3 bases, with 18 bases sitting between them. From germline, CDR1 is LNHDA and CDR2 SQIVND (reference sequence). The CDR3 bases are TGTGCCAGCACGCCGTGGGCGGGATTCTACGAGCAGTACTTC. Protein sequence: CASTPWAGFYEQYF. The variable domain in full, with the rest retrieved from reference TRBV19 and TRBJ2-7, is DGGITQSPKYLFRKEGQNVTLSCEQNLNHDAMYWYRQDPGQGLRLIYYSQIVNDFQKGDIAEGYSVSREKKESFPLTVTSAQKNPTAFYLCASTPWAGFYEQYFGPGTRLTVT.

Comments on this clonotype: A single base separates this from a much larger clone, so it may be a read error. The gene calls are TRBV20-1 and TRBJ2-7; 10 positions match TRBD1. Germline lookup yields CDR1 DFQATT and CDR2 SNEGSKA (reference sequence). The CDR3 covers 14 residues. The V gene end was trimmed by 6 bases and the J gene end by 4 bases; junction bases not matched to a gene: 9. This chain's CDR3 is CSAPDRGQTYEQYF. The CDR3 nucleotides read TGCAGTGCACCCGACAGGGGGCAGACGTACGAGCAGTACTTC.

This clonotype was found many times. The chain couples TRBV6-5 to TRBJ2-7, with D possibly being TRBD1 or TRBD2 (5 bases each). The CDR3 runs to 16 residues. Trimming shortened V by 0 bases and J by 2 bases, and 14 bases separated the two germline ends. CDR1 MNHEY and CDR2 SVGAGI come from the germline V gene. The CDR3 sequence: CASSYSVRDRTYEQYF. In nucleotides, the CDR3 is TGTGCCAGCAGTTACTCGGTCAGGGACCGCACCTACGAGCAGTACTTC.

Comment on this clonotype: It may be a read error: a sequence one base away is much more abundant. The gene calls are TRBV9 and TRBJ1-6; no clear D. Looked up from germline, CDR1 is SGDLS and CDR2 is YYNGEE. The V end was cut by 5 bases, the J end by 4 bases, with 7 bases between. CDR3 length: 13 residues. Here the CDR3 reads CASRVQYNSPLHF. For the CDR3, the DNA is TGTGCCAGCAGGGTACAATATAATTCACCCCTCCACTTT.

On this clonotype: Its ends do not fully match the called genes, so a read error is possible. This rearrangement joins TRBV5-3 to TRBJ2-2; the D call may be TRBD1 or TRBD2 (5 bases each). TRBV5-3 is designated an ORF whose function remains uncertain. The length of the CDR3 is 16 residues. The CDR3 sequence: CASSLYGGANTGEPFF. As DNA, the CDR3 is TGTGCCAGCAGCCTATATGGGGGAGCGAACACCGGGGAGCCGTTTTTT.

This clonotype has just a few counts. This sequence joins TRBV12-3 or TRBV12-4 and TRBJ2-5, with D uncertain. Trimming cost V 4 bases and J 4 bases, with 13 bases left between them. The CDR3 loop spans 14 amino acids. CDR3 DNA: TGTGCCAGCAGTTCCGGCCGAGCCCGAGAGACCCAGTACTTC. Protein sequence: CASSSGRARETQYF.

This chain uses TRBV6-2 or TRBV6-3 with TRBJ1-5, with TRBD1 identical over 11 bases. The V gene end was trimmed by 10 bases and the J gene end by 3 bases; junction bases not matched to a gene: 5. This CDR3 has 14 residues. Germline lookup yields CDR1 MNHEY and CDR2 SVGEGT. The CDR3 DNA sequence: TGTGCCACTAGGACAGGGGGCGTCAATCAGCCCCAGCATTTT. Its protein product is CATRTGGVNQPQHF.

This clonotype was counted ten times or more. This chain joins TRBV7-6 and TRBJ1-5; 8 bases fit TRBD1. There are 16 residues in the CDR3. The germline V gene has CDR1 SGHVS and CDR2 FNYEAQ. Trimming cost V 5 bases and J 2 bases; bases outside gene matches: 8. The DNA of the CDR3 is TGTGCCAGCAGCCAGTCAGGGGGCGCTGGCAATCAGCCCCAGCATTTT. This encodes CASSQSGGAGNQPQHF.

A remark on this clonotype: A junction end diverges from the germline sequence, so it may reflect a read error. The CDR3 sequence is CASSATGTSAEKLFF. In DNA form, the CDR3 reads TGTGCTAGCAGTGCTACCGGGACATCAGCTGAAAAACTGTTTTTT. V usage is TRBV6-5 and J usage is TRBJ1-4; D is possibly TRBD1 (6 bases). CDR1 and CDR2 from the germline V gene are MNHEY and SVGAGI. There are 15 residues in the CDR3.

This clonotype was recorded at least ten times. The chain has TRBV29-1 and TRBJ2-3; TRBD1 aligns across 9 bases. This CDR3 is built from 16 residues. J lost 3 bases, V lost 4 bases, and 11 bases had no gene match. CDR1 is SQVTM, CDR2 ANQGSEA, per germline. CDR3 DNA sequence: TGCAGCGTTGCCGGGACAGGGATCTCTTGGACAGATACGCAGTATTTT. Its protein is CSVAGTGISWTDTQYF.

This clonotype was observed a handful of times. The chain carries TRBV18 and TRBJ2-7; either TRBD1 or TRBD2 may supply D (5 bases each). V lost 0 bases and J lost 5, with 17 bases in between. Germline V CDR1 and CDR2: KGHSH, LQKENI. This CDR3 is built from 16 residues. The CDR3 protein is CASSPPAGAVRNEQYF. In DNA form, the CDR3 reads TGTGCCAGCTCACCACCAGCCGGGGCTGTGAGGAACGAGCAGTACTTC. Complete variable domain (other parts from reference TRBV18 and TRBJ2-7): NAGVMQNPRHLVRRRGQEARLRCSPMKGHSHVYWYRQLPEEGLKFMVYLQKENIIDESGMPKERFSAEFPKEGPSILRIQQVVRGDSAAYFCASSPPAGAVRNEQYFGPGTRLTVT.

A remark on this clonotype: A much larger clone differs from this one at a single base, so this may be a read error. The gene calls are TRBV28 and TRBJ2-7; TRBD2 agrees at 12 bases. The CDR3 has 16 amino acids. Germline lookup yields CDR1 MDHEN and CDR2 SYDVKM. V lost 8 bases, J lost 0 bases, and 8 bases stayed unmatched. The CDR3 sequence is CASGTGLAGPSYEQYF. In DNA, the CDR3 is TGTGCCAGCGGTACTGGACTAGCGGGGCCCTCCTACGAGCAGTACTTC.

Concerning this clonotype: This may stem from a read error, because a much larger clone lies one nucleotide away. No conserved phenylalanine or tryptophan is present at the end of the CDR3, so a read error is the likely explanation. The J gene is TRBJ1-2, the V gene TRBV9, with TRBD1 matching 7 bases. Losses at the gene ends were 4 bases for V and 5 bases for J; bases not matched to a gene: 8. The CDR3 has 14 amino acids. Per the germline V gene, CDR1 is SGDLS and CDR2 is YYNGEE. The CDR3 DNA follows: TGTGCCAGCAGCCTAGGGGGCGAGGAGTATGGCTACACCCTC. Its protein is CASSLGGEEYGYTL.

At least ten counts were recorded for this clonotype. The chain has TRBV28 and TRBJ2-2; tentative D call: TRBD1 (6 bases). This CDR3 spans 15 amino acids. V lost 9 bases, J lost 3 bases, and 17 bases lay in between. The germline V gene encodes CDR1 MDHEN and CDR2 SYDVKM. CDR3 in amino acids: CASKGAGQYTGELFF. DNA of the CDR3: TGTGCCAGTAAGGGTGCCGGACAGTACACCGGGGAGCTGTTTTTT.

This clonotype came up once. A much larger clone differs by one base, so this may be a read error. V and J are TRBV7-9 and TRBJ1-1, with no clear D. The CDR3 runs 16 residues. CDR1 is SEHNR, CDR2 FQNEAQ, per germline (reference sequence). The CDR3 DNA sequence: TGTGCCAGCAGGTTAGTGACTCGGCACTCCTTTGTATGGGCTTTCTTT. Its translation is CASRLVTRHSFVWAFF.

The sample holds many counts of this clonotype. The chain has TRBV5-5 and TRBJ1-4; the D gene is possibly TRBD1 (5 bases). CDR3 size: 13 residues. Germline assignment: CDR1 SGHKS and CDR2 YYEKEE (reference sequence). Trimming cost V 4 bases and J 4 bases, with 8 bases left between them. Here the CDR3 reads CASSDSNNEKLFF. The CDR3 nucleotides read TGTGCCAGCAGCGACAGCAATAATGAAAAACTGTTTTTT. The full variable domain, rest sourced from reference TRBV5-5 and TRBJ1-4, is DAGVTQSPTHLIKTRGQQVTLRCSPISGHKSVSWYQQVLGQGPQFIFQYYEKEERGRGNFPDRFSARQFPNYSSELNVNALLLGDSALYLCASSDSNNEKLFFGSGTQLSVL.

Ten or more counts support this clonotype. V usage is TRBV29-1 and J usage is TRBJ2-7, with a weak D call TRBD1 (5 bases). This CDR3 comprises 14 residues. V gave up 4 bases and J gave up 0 bases, with 13 bases separating them. CDR1 SQVTM and CDR2 ANQGSEA come from the germline V gene. The CDR3 is CSVVGRDSSYEQYF. The CDR3 DNA follows: TGCAGCGTTGTGGGGCGTGACAGCTCCTACGAGCAGTACTTC.

The chain joins TRBV4-2 to TRBJ2-7, with D tentatively TRBD2 (5 bases). Germline CDR1 LGHNA, CDR2 YNFKEQ. This CDR3 has 14 residues. The V gene lost 5 bases and the J gene lost 0 bases, with 11 bases spanning the gap. CDR3 sequence: CASSSDYHSYEQYF. For the CDR3, the DNA is TGTGCCAGCAGCTCCGACTACCACTCCTACGAGCAGTACTTC.